This entry lists 9 T cell receptor beta chains sequenced from one sample in a study of shared clonotypes between healthy human individuals. Only in-frame clones appear in the TCRdb table, and some are missing; sequencing was by immunoSEQ multiplex PCR. The table records approximately 1.1 million clones, approximately 80% of them present only once. The sequenced sample was memory CD4+ T cells from PBMCs. Noted subset: CD45RA-negative fraction. These TCRs come from a man younger than 35 in good health. Some clones in this sample may be carry-over from other donors' samples.

The V gene is TRBV5-4, the J gene TRBJ2-5; a weak D match, TRBD2 (5 bases). The CDR3 has 13 amino acids. The V and J ends lost 1 base and 7 bases respectively, with 11 bases between them. Germline-derived CDR1 and CDR2 are SGHNT and YYREEE (reference sequence). For the CDR3, the DNA is TGTGCCAGCAGCTTGCACGGCGAGGGGACCCAGTACTTC. Translating gives CASSLHGEGTQYF.

This sequence joins TRBV28 and TRBJ2-5; no definite D call. The V gene lost 10 bases and the J gene lost 3 bases, with 15 bases spanning the gap. The CDR3 extends over 13 amino acids. Germline V gene lookup returns CDR1 MDHEN and CDR2 SYDVKM. The CDR3 DNA follows: TGTGCCACCACCCGTACGGCAAAAGAGACCCAGTACTTC. Protein: CATTRTAKETQYF.

The rearrangement uses TRBV28 and TRBJ2-7, with 10 bases identical to TRBD2. CDR1 and CDR2 from the germline V gene are MDHEN and SYDVKM. The CDR3 contains 19 residues. Germline trimming cut 7 bases from V and 0 bases from J; bases unmatched to any gene: 18. Here the CDR3 reads CASTPTGTSANLYSYEQYF. DNA for the CDR3: TGTGCCAGCACTCCAACCGGGACTAGCGCGAACCTATACTCCTACGAGCAGTACTTC.

The rearrangement links TRBV7-2 to TRBJ2-2; D may match TRBD1 or TRBD2 (6 bases each). The V end lost 7 bases, the J end lost 4 bases, and 16 bases lay between the germline ends. The CDR3 has 15 amino acids. Germline CDR1 is SGHTA and CDR2 is FQGNSA. Here the CDR3 DNA reads TGTGCCAGCACCCCGGGGGCGGCACTCACCGGGGAGCTGTTTTTT. Amino acid sequence: CASTPGAALTGELFF.

The chain is built from TRBV2 and TRBJ1-5, with TRBD1 matching 8 bases. The V gene's germline CDR1 is SNHLY and CDR2 FYNNEI. J was trimmed by 4 bases and V by 3 bases; bases with no gene match: 5. This CDR3 comprises 15 residues. The CDR3 DNA sequence: TGTGCCAGCAGTGATAGGGGACAGGTGAATCAGCCCCAGCATTTT. It codes for CASSDRGQVNQPQHF.

There are a few counts of this clone. This chain joins TRBV9 and TRBJ1-1; perhaps TRBD1 as D (5 bases). This CDR3 is 15 amino acids long. Trimming took off 0 bases at V and 3 bases at J, with 12 bases between the two ends. Germline lookup yields CDR1 SGDLS and CDR2 YYNGEE. The CDR3 DNA follows: TGTGCCAGCAGCGTAGAGTCAGGGTGGGACACTGAAGCTTTCTTT. It is translated as CASSVESGWDTEAFF.

The chain recombines TRBV27 with TRBJ2-7; possibly TRBD1 for D (6 bases). CDR1 is MNHEY and CDR2 is SMNVEV in the germline V gene (reference sequence). The length of the CDR3 is 14 residues. Trimming removed 3 bases from V and 5 bases from J, with 14 bases in between. CDR3 in DNA: TGTGCCAGCAGTTTCCTATACAGGGAGCACGAGCAGTACTTC. Its translation: CASSFLYREHEQYF.

The chain couples TRBV5-1 to TRBJ2-7; D remains ambiguous. CDR3 length equals 14 residues. The germline V gene has CDR1 SGHRS and CDR2 YFSETQ. Trimming removed 4 bases from V and 3 bases from J, with 14 bases in between. The CDR3 here is CASSPLVSDYEQYF. Written as DNA, the CDR3 is TGCGCCAGCAGCCCGTTGGTCTCTGACTACGAGCAGTACTTC.

DNA of the CDR3: TGTGCCAGCAGGGACGCCCAGCGGGGGGACAATGAGCAGTTCTTC. Translation: CASRDAQRGDNEQFF. The gene calls are TRBV2 and TRBJ2-1; 9 nucleotides line up with TRBD2. In germline, CDR1 is SNHLY, CDR2 FYNNEI. V lost 6 bases, J lost 5 bases, and 8 bases stayed unmatched. The CDR3 is 15 residues long. Full variable domain (remainder filled in from reference TRBV2 and TRBJ2-1): EPEVTQTPSHQVTQMGQEVILRCVPISNHLYFYWYRQILGQKVEFLVSFYNNEISEKSEIFDDQFSVERPDGSNFTLKIRSTKLEDSAMYFCASRDAQRGDNEQFFGPGTRLTVL.